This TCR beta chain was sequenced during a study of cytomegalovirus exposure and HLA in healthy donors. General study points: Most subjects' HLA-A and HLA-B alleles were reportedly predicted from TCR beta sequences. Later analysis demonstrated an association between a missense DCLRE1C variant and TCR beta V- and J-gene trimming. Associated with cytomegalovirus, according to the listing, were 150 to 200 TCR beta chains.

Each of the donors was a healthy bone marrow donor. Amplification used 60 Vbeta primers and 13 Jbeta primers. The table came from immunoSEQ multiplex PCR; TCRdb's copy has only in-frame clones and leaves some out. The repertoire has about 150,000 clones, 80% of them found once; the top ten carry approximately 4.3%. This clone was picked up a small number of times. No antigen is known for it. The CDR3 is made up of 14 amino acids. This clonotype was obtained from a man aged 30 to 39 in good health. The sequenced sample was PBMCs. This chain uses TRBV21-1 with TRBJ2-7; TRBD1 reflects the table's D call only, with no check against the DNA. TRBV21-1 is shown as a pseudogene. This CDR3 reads CASSPPLGGYEQYF. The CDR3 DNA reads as TGTGCCAGCAGCCCACCCCTAGGGGGCTACGAGCAGTACTTC.